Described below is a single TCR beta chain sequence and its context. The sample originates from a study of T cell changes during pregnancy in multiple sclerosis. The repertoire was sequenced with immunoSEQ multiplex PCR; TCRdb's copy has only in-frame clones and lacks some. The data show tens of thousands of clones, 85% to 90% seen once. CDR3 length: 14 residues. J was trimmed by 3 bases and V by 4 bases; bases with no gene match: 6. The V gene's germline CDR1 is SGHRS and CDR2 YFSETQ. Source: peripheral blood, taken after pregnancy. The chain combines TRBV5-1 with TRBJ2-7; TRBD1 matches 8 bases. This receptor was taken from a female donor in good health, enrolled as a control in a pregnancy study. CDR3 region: CASSPGQDVYEQYF. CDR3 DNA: TGCGCCAGCAGCCCGGGACAGGACGTCTACGAGCAGTACTTC.